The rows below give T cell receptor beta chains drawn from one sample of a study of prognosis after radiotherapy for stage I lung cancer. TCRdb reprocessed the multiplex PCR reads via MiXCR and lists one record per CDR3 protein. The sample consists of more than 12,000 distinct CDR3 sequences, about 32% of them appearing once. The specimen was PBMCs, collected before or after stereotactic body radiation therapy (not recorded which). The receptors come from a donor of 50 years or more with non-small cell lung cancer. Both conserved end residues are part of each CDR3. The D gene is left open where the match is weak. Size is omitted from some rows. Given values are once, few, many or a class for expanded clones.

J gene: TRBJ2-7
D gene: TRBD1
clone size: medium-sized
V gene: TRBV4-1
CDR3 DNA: TGCGCCAGCAGCCAAGATCCCGGGACAGGGGTGTACGAGCAGTACTTC
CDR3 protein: CASSQDPGTGVYEQYF

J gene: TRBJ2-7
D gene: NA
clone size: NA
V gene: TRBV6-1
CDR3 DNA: TGTGCCAGCAGTGAAGGCGGACACAGGATGTACGAGCAGTACTTC
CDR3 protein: CASSEGGHRMYEQYF

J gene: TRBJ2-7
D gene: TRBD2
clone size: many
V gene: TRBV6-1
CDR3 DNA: TGTGCCAGCAGTGAAGGAGCGGGAGGGTTATACGAGCAGTACTTC
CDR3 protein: CASSEGAGGLYEQYF

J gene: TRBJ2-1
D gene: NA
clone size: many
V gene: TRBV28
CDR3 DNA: TGTGCCAGCAGTTTAGCGGTGTGGGGCGCGAACAATGAGCAGTTCTTC
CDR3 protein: CASSLAVWGANNEQFF

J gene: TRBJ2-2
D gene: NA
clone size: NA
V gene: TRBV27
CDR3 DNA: TGTGCCAGCAGTTTTGACTGGGACGGGGAGCTGTTTTTT
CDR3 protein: CASSFDWDGELFF

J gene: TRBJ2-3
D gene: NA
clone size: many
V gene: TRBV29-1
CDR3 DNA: TGCAGCGTTGAACCGCAGGGCACAGATACGCAGTATTTT
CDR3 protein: CSVEPQGTDTQYF

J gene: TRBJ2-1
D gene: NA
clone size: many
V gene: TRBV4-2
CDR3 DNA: TGTGCCAGCAGCCAAAGGGCGGACGACTCCTACAATGAGCAGTTCTTC
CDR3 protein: CASSQRADDSYNEQFF

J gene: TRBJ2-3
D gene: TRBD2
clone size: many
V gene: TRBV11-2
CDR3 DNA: TGTGCCAGCAGCCGCCGCGTTCTAGCGGGAGGTATTGCAGATACGCAGTATTTT
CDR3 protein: CASSRRVLAGGIADTQYF

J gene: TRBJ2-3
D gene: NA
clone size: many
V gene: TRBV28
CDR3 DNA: TGTGCCAGCAGTTGGCAGGGTCGTACGCAGTATTTT
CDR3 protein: CASSWQGRTQYF

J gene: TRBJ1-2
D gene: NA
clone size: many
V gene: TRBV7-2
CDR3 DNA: TGTGCCAGCAGCCTAACCTCCGGGCCGACAAGGGCAAACTATGGCTACACCTTC
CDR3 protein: CASSLTSGPTRANYGYTF

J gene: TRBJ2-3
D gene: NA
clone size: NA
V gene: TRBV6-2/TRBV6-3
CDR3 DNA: TGTGCCAGCACAGCGGTAGCACACAATACGCAGTATTTT
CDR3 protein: CASTAVAHNTQYF

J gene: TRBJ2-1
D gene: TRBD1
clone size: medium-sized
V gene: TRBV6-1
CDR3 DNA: TGTGCCAGCAGCTCCACTCCAGGGGGCGGAGGTGAGCAGTTCTTC
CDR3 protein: CASSSTPGGGGEQFF

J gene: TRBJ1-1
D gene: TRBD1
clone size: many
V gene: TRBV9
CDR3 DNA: TGTGCCAGCAGCGCGGGGACAGGCGCAAGGGCTGAAGCTTTCTTT
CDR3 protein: CASSAGTGARAEAFF

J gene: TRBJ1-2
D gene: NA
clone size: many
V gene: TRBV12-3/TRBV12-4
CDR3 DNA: TGTGCCAGCAGTTTTTTGTACAACTATGGCTACACCTTC
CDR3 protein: CASSFLYNYGYTF

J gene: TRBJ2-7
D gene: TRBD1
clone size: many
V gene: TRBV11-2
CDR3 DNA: TGTGCCAGCAGCCCGACCCGACAGGGCGACGAGCAGTACTTC
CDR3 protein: CASSPTRQGDEQYF

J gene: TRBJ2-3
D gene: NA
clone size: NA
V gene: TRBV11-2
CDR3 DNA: TGTGCCAGCAGATTAGGGGCAGATACGCGGTATTTT
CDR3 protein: CASRLGADTRYF

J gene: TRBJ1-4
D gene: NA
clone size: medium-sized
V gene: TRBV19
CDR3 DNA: TGTGCCAGTAGTACGGACAGAGGTGAAAAACTGTTTTTT
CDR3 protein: CASSTDRGEKLFF

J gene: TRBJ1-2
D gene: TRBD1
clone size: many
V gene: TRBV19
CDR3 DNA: TGTGCCAGTAGTCTAATCTCGGACAGGGGGGGAGACTATGGCTACACCTTC
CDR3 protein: CASSLISDRGGDYGYTF

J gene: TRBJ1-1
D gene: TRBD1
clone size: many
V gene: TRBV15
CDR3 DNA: TGTGCCACCAGCGGGGGACAGAGAAACACTGAAGCTTTCTTT
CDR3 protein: CATSGGQRNTEAFF

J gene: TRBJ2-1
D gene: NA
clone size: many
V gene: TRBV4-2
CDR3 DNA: TGTGCCAGCAGCCACAGGGATAATGAGCAGTTCTTC
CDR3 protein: CASSHRDNEQFF

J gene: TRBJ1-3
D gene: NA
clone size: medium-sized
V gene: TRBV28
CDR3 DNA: TGTGCCAGCCGAAACCCACTCTACAGAAACACCATATATTTT
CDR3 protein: CASRNPLYRNTIYF

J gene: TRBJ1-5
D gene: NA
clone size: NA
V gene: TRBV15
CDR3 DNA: TGTGCCACCAGCCCACATGCGAAAGGGAGACCCAATCAGCCCCAGCATTTT
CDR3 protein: CATSPHAKGRPNQPQHF

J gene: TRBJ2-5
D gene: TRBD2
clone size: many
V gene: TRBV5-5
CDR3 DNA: TGTGCCAGCAGCTTGGTTGGCGGGAGGCCCCAAGAGACCCAGTACTTC
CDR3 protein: CASSLVGGRPQETQYF

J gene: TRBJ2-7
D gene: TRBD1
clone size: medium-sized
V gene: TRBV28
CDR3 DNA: TGTGCCAGCAGTCCGCTGGGCAGGGGGTCCTACGAGCAGTACTTC
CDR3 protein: CASSPLGRGSYEQYF

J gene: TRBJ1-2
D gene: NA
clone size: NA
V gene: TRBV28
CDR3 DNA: TGTGCCAGCAGACTTAACTACGGCTACAGCTTC
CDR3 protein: CASRLNYGYSF

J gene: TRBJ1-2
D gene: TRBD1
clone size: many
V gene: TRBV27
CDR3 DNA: TGTGCCAGCAGTTTATCGAACAGGGGGCTTGGTGGCTACACCTTC
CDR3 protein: CASSLSNRGLGGYTF

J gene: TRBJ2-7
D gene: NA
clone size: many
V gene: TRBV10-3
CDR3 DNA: TGTGCCGCCGCTTGGACTACCTACGAGCAGTACTTC
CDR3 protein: CAAAWTTYEQYF

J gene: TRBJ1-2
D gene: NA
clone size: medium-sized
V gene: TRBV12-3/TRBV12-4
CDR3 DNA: TGTGCCAGCAGCGAGGCCCGGGGCTACACCTTC
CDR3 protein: CASSEARGYTF

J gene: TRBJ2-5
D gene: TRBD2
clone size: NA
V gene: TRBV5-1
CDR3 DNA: TGCGCCAGCAGCTTGAAGGGACTAGAAGGTGAGACCCAGCACTTC
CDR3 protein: CASSLKGLEGETQHF

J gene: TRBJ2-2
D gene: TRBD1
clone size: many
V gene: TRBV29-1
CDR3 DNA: TGCAGCGAGAGGCCGGGACAGTGGAAGAACACCGGGGAGCTGTTTTTT
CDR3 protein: CSERPGQWKNTGELFF

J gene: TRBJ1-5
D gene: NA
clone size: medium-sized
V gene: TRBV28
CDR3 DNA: TGTGCCAGCAGTTTGGGCCGGGGTCGGGCAAATCAGCCCCAGCATTTT
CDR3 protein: CASSLGRGRANQPQHF

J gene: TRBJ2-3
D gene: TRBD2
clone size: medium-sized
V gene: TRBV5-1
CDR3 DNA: TGCGCCAGCAGCTTGCGGCTAGCGGGAGCAGATACGCAGTATTTT
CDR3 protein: CASSLRLAGADTQYF

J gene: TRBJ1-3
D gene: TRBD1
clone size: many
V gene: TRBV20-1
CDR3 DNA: TGCAGTGCTAGCATGGGACAGGGGACGAACACCATATATTTT
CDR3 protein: CSASMGQGTNTIYF

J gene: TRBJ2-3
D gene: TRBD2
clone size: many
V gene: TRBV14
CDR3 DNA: TGTGCCAGCAGCTCCCGACTAGCGGTGGGAGATACGCAGTATTTT
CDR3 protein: CASSSRLAVGDTQYF

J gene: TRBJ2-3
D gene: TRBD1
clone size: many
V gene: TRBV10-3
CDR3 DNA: TGTGCCATCAGTGACGGGACAGGGGGGCGGACAGATACGCAGTATTTT
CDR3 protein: CAISDGTGGRTDTQYF

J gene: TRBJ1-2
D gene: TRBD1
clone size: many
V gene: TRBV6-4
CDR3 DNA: TGTGCCAGCAGTGACTCGGACCGGGACAGGCTCTATGGCTACACCTTC
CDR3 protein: CASSDSDRDRLYGYTF

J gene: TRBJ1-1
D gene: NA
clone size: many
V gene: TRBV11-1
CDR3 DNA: TGTGCCAGCAGCGTATGGGGCCCTGAAGCTTTCTTT
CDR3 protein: CASSVWGPEAFF

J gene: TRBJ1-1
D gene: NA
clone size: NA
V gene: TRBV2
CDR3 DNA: TGTGCCAGCGGCCCTAGGGGGGTAGAAGCTTCCTTT
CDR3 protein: CASGPRGVEASF

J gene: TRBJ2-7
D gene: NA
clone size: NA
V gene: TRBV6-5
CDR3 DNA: TGTGCCAGCAGTTACTCAGACCCGGACAGTCCCTATGAGCAGTACTTC
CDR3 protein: CASSYSDPDSPYEQYF

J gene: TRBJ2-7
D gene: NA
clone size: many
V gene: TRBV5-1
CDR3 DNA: TGCGCCAGCAGCGCCACACAGGGGGGGTACGAGCAGTACTTC
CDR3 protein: CASSATQGGYEQYF

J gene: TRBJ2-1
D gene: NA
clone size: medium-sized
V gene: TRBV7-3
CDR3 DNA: TGTGCCAGCAGCTTAGGGCTAGTTTCCTACAATGAGCAGTTCTTC
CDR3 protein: CASSLGLVSYNEQFF

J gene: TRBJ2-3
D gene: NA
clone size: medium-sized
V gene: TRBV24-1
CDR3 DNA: TGTGCCACAGGAGAGGGGGCAGATACGCAGTATTTT
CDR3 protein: CATGEGADTQYF

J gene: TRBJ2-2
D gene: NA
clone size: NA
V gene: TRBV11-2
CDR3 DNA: TGTGCCAGCAGCTCACTCCTCAGGGCGGAAAACACCGGGGAGCTGTTTTTT
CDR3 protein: CASSSLLRAENTGELFF

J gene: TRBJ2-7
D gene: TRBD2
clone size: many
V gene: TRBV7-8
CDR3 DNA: TGTGCCAGCAGCTTAGTAGCTCTAGCGGGGGGCTACGAGCAGTACTTC
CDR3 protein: CASSLVALAGGYEQYF

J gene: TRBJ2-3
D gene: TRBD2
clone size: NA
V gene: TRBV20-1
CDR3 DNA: TGCATTGGCGGGAGTGGCACGGATACGCAGTATTTT
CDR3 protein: CIGGSGTDTQYF

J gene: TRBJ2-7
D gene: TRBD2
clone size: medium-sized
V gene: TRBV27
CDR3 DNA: TGTGCCAGCCGAATCGGGAGGGGATCCTTTTACGAGCAGTACTTC
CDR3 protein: CASRIGRGSFYEQYF

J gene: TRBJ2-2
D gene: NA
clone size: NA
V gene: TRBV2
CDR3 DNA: TGTGCCAGCACTTGGACGCAGGGGGGTGTCGTGGAGCTGTTTTTT
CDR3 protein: CASTWTQGGVVELFF

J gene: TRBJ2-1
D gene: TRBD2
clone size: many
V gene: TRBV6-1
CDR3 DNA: TGTGCCAGCAGTACCGGACTAGACAATGAGCAGTTCTTC
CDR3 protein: CASSTGLDNEQFF

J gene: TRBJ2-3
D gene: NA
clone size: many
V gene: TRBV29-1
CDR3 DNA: TGCAGCGTCGAGGCGCCGAGCACAGATACGCAGTATTTT
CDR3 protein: CSVEAPSTDTQYF

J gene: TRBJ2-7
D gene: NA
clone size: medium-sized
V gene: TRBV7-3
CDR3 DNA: TGTGCCAGCAGCCCCGCGGGGACGGGTCCTAGTGAGCAGTACTTC
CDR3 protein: CASSPAGTGPSEQYF

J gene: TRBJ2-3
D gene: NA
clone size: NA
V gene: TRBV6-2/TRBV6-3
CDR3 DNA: TGTGCCAGCAGGGAGCTGCGGGCTATCCGGAGCCATGGATCAGATACGCAGTATTTT
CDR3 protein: CASRELRAIRSHGSDTQYF

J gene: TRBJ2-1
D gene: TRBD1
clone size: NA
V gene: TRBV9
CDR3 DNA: TGTGCCAGCAGCCACCGGGACAGGGACAATGAGCAGTTCTTC
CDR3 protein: CASSHRDRDNEQFF

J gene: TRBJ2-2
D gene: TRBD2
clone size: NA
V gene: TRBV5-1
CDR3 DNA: TGCGCCATTAGCGGACTAGCGGGACCCACCGGGGAGCTGTTTTTT
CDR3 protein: CAISGLAGPTGELFF

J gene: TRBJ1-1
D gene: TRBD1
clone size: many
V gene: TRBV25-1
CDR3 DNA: TGTGCCAGCAGTGAATACAGGGGGCGGAAAGGCTGGGGAGAAGCTTTCTTT
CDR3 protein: CASSEYRGRKGWGEAFF

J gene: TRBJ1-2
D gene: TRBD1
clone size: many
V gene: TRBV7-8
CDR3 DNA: TGTGCCAGCAGCCGAGACAGGGGGACTAACTATGGCTACACCTTC
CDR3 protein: CASSRDRGTNYGYTF